Included here is one TCR beta chain sequence, with context. These data are taken from a study of cytomegalovirus exposure and HLA in healthy donors. Study summary: Drawn from HLA-typed donors, roughly 87 million unique TCRs were held in an early data release.

CDR1 is SGHRS and CDR2 is YFSETQ in the germline V gene. V lost 4 bases and J 3 bases, leaving 13 bases between the germline ends. The CDR3 has 14 amino acids. With 60 Vbeta and 13 Jbeta primers, the PCR was carried out. TCRdb's copy holds only in-frame clones and misses some; the assay was immunoSEQ multiplex PCR. The sample contains around 150,000 clones, 75% to 80% of which appear only once. The material sequenced was PBMCs. The chain employs TRBV5-1 and TRBJ2-5; no firm D call. The sequence was collected from a woman between 45 and 65 years old in good health and CMV-seropositive. The CDR3 loop reads CASSLDGVKETQYF. CDR3 in DNA: TGCGCCAGCAGCCTGGACGGAGTAAAAGAGACCCAGTACTTC.